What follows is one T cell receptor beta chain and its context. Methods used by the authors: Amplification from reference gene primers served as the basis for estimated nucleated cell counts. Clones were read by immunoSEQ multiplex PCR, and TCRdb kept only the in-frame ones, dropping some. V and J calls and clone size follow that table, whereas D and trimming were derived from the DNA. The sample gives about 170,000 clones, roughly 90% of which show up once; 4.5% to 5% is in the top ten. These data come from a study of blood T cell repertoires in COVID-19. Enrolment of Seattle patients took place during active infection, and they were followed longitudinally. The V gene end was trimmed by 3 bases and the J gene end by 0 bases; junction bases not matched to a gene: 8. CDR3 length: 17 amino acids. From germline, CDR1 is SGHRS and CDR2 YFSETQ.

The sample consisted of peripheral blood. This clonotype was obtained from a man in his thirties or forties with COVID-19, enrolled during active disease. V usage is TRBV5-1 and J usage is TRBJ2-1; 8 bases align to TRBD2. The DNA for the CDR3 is TGCGCCAGCAGCTCGTTAGCGGGGTCGAGCTCCTACAATGAGCAGTTCTTC. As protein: CASSSLAGSSSYNEQFF.